This T cell receptor (beta chain) was found in a study of blood T cell repertoires in COVID-19. On the study more broadly: Whether acute or convalescent, the COVID-19 samples came from the United States, Italy and Spain. T cells, B-cell-depleted T cells, or PBMCs supplied cDNA or gDNA.

In the original processing: For nucleated cells, counts were estimated from reference gene primer amplification. Assay: immunoSEQ multiplex PCR; the TCRdb copy retains only in-frame clones and omits some. For V, J and clone size, that table is used; D and trimming come from the DNA. This table has some 94,000 clones, 65% to 85% appearing once. This CDR3 is built from 16 residues. Germline-derived CDR1 and CDR2 are SNHLY and FYNNEI. The V segment lost 4 bases and the J segment 3 bases; nucleotides outside the gene matches: 8. The origin of this receptor is a man between 65 and 79 years old with active or convalescent COVID-19. The sequenced material came from peripheral blood. This chain connects TRBV2 to TRBJ2-5, with TRBD2 matching over 10 bases. CDR3 sequence: CASSGKWTSGEETQYF. Written as DNA, the CDR3 is TGTGCCAGCAGTGGTAAATGGACTAGCGGAGAAGAGACCCAGTACTTC.